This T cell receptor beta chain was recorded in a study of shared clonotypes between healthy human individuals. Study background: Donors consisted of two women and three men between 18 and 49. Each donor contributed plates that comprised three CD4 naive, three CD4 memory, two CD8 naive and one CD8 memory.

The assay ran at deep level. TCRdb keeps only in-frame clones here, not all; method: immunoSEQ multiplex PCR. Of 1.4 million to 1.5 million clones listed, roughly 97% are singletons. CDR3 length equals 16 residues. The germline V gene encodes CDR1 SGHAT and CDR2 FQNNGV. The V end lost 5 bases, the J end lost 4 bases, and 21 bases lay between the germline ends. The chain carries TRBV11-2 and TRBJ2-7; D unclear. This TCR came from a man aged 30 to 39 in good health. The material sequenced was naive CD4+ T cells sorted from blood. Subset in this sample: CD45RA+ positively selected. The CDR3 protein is CASSPTTPKLLYEQYF. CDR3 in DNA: TGTGCCAGCAGCCCTACGACTCCGAAATTATTATACGAGCAGTACTTC. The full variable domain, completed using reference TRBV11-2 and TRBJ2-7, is EAGVAQSPRYKIIEKRQSVAFWCNPISGHATLYWYQQILGQGPKLLIQFQNNGVVDDSQLPKDRFSAERLKGVDSTLKIQPAKLEDSAVYLCASSPTTPKLLYEQYFGPGTRLTVT.